The rows below give T cell receptor beta chains drawn from one sample of a study of identical twins. Each CDR3 protein gets one entry after TCRdb re-called the 5' RACE reads with MiXCR. The repertoire consists of hundreds of thousands of distinct CDR3 sequences, with 15% to 20% occurring once and the leading ten covering around 13%. The data also belong to a second study, concerning T cells expressing NK-cell markers.

The sample comprised PBMCs. Source of these receptors: a woman aged 18-29 years in good health. Both conserved end residues are part of each CDR3. Fields, in order: D gene, CDR3 length, J gene, clone size, V gene, CDR3 protein, CDR3 DNA. The D gene is left open where the match is weak. Expanded clones get a size class; other rows say once, few or many, or leave the size out.

d_call: -
cdr3_length: 14
j_call: TRBJ2-2
clone_size: few
v_call: TRBV5-1
cdr3_aa: CASSDPDATGELFF
cdr3_nt: TGCGCCAGCAGCGACCCGGACGCCACCGGGGAGCTGTTTTTT

d_call: -
cdr3_length: 14
j_call: TRBJ2-5
clone_size: -
v_call: TRBV2
cdr3_aa: CASSDTRGPVTQYF
cdr3_nt: TGTGCCAGCAGTGATACTCGGGGGCCGGTGACCCAGTACTTC

d_call: -
cdr3_length: 12
j_call: TRBJ2-5
clone_size: few
v_call: TRBV6-2/TRBV6-3
cdr3_aa: CASAQTRETQYF
cdr3_nt: TGTGCCAGCGCTCAGACCCGGGAGACCCAGTACTTC

d_call: TRBD1
cdr3_length: 14
j_call: TRBJ1-2
clone_size: -
v_call: TRBV9
cdr3_aa: CASTPDRGYRGYTF
cdr3_nt: TGTGCCAGCACCCCCGACAGGGGATACCGTGGCTACACCTTC

d_call: TRBD2
cdr3_length: 13
j_call: TRBJ2-1
clone_size: -
v_call: TRBV9
cdr3_aa: CASAREGPNEQFF
cdr3_nt: TGTGCCAGCGCCCGGGAGGGTCCCAATGAGCAGTTCTTC

d_call: -
cdr3_length: 14
j_call: TRBJ2-3
clone_size: -
v_call: TRBV6-4
cdr3_aa: CASSVDWSTDTQYF
cdr3_nt: TGTGCCAGCAGTGTCGACTGGAGCACAGATACGCAGTATTTT

d_call: TRBD2
cdr3_length: 14
j_call: TRBJ2-3
clone_size: many
v_call: TRBV20-1
cdr3_aa: CSALAGGLTDTQYF
cdr3_nt: TGCAGTGCGCTAGCGGGGGGGCTCACAGATACGCAGTATTTT

d_call: -
cdr3_length: 14
j_call: TRBJ2-7
clone_size: -
v_call: TRBV12-3/TRBV12-4
cdr3_aa: CASSLSSPDNEQYF
cdr3_nt: TGTGCCAGCAGTTTATCTAGCCCAGACAACGAGCAGTACTTC

d_call: -
cdr3_length: 15
j_call: TRBJ2-2
clone_size: -
v_call: TRBV7-3
cdr3_aa: CASSLTHRNTGELFF
cdr3_nt: TGTGCCAGCAGCTTAACTCACAGGAACACCGGGGAGCTGTTTTTT

d_call: -
cdr3_length: 14
j_call: TRBJ1-2
clone_size: -
v_call: TRBV20-1
cdr3_aa: CSARVPGGGGGYTF
cdr3_nt: TGCAGTGCTAGAGTCCCTGGTGGGGGTGGTGGCTACACCTTC

d_call: -
cdr3_length: 14
j_call: TRBJ1-2
clone_size: -
v_call: TRBV4-2
cdr3_aa: CASSQVDANYGYTF
cdr3_nt: TGTGCCAGCAGCCAAGTGGATGCGAACTATGGCTACACCTTC

d_call: TRBD1
cdr3_length: 17
j_call: TRBJ2-5
clone_size: -
v_call: TRBV3-1
cdr3_aa: CASSQALLTGSRETQYF
cdr3_nt: TGTGCCAGCAGCCAGGCTCTTTTGACAGGGTCGAGAGAGACCCAGTACTTC

d_call: -
cdr3_length: 14
j_call: TRBJ2-7
clone_size: -
v_call: TRBV4-2
cdr3_aa: CASSQVRPAGEQYF
cdr3_nt: TGTGCCAGCAGCCAAGTACGACCCGCCGGCGAGCAGTACTTC

d_call: -
cdr3_length: 12
j_call: TRBJ1-2
clone_size: many
v_call: TRBV10-3
cdr3_aa: CAISESGGGYTF
cdr3_nt: TGTGCCATCAGTGAGTCGGGAGGAGGCTACACCTTC

d_call: -
cdr3_length: 14
j_call: TRBJ1-2
clone_size: few
v_call: TRBV6-5
cdr3_aa: CASSYNPVNYGYTF
cdr3_nt: TGTGCCAGCAGTTACAATCCGGTCAACTATGGCTACACCTTC

d_call: TRBD2
cdr3_length: 15
j_call: TRBJ2-1
clone_size: few
v_call: TRBV20-1
cdr3_aa: CSASRRTSGSTQQFF
cdr3_nt: TGCAGTGCTAGTCGAAGGACTAGCGGGAGTACTCAGCAGTTCTTC

d_call: -
cdr3_length: 15
j_call: TRBJ1-3
clone_size: -
v_call: TRBV7-2
cdr3_aa: CASSSYQHSGNTIYF
cdr3_nt: TGTGCCAGCAGCTCATATCAGCACTCTGGAAACACCATATATTTT

d_call: -
cdr3_length: 15
j_call: TRBJ1-5
clone_size: -
v_call: TRBV6-2/TRBV6-3
cdr3_aa: CASSYLVGSNQPQHF
cdr3_nt: TGTGCCAGCAGTTACCTGGTTGGGAGCAATCAGCCCCAGCATTTT

d_call: TRBD2
cdr3_length: 16
j_call: TRBJ2-7
clone_size: -
v_call: TRBV6-2/TRBV6-3
cdr3_aa: CASSYSTSVSSYEQYF
cdr3_nt: TGTGCCAGCAGTTACTCAACTAGCGTTAGCTCCTACGAGCAGTACTTC

d_call: -
cdr3_length: 16
j_call: TRBJ1-3
clone_size: few
v_call: TRBV28
cdr3_aa: CASTHNRGYFGNTIYF
cdr3_nt: TGTGCCAGCACTCATAACCGGGGCTATTTTGGAAACACCATATATTTT

d_call: TRBD2
cdr3_length: 13
j_call: TRBJ2-3
clone_size: few
v_call: TRBV7-3
cdr3_aa: CASTSGVEDTQYF
cdr3_nt: TGTGCCAGCACTAGCGGGGTAGAAGATACGCAGTATTTT

d_call: -
cdr3_length: 11
j_call: TRBJ2-3
clone_size: -
v_call: TRBV20-1
cdr3_aa: CSASLPDTQYF
cdr3_nt: TGCAGTGCTAGTCTGCCAGATACGCAGTATTTT

d_call: -
cdr3_length: 11
j_call: TRBJ1-1
clone_size: -
v_call: TRBV5-1
cdr3_aa: CASKMDTEAFF
cdr3_nt: TGCGCCAGCAAAATGGACACTGAAGCTTTCTTT

d_call: TRBD1
cdr3_length: 14
j_call: TRBJ2-7
clone_size: -
v_call: TRBV19
cdr3_aa: CASSFGTGWNEQYF
cdr3_nt: TGTGCCAGTAGTTTCGGGACAGGGTGGAACGAGCAGTACTTC

d_call: -
cdr3_length: 16
j_call: TRBJ2-2
clone_size: few
v_call: TRBV5-1
cdr3_aa: CASSLDPPRYTGELFF
cdr3_nt: TGCGCCAGCAGCTTGGATCCCCCCAGATACACCGGGGAGCTGTTTTTT

d_call: -
cdr3_length: 12
j_call: TRBJ2-7
clone_size: many
v_call: TRBV20-1
cdr3_aa: CSAFGGAGEQYF
cdr3_nt: TGCAGTGCCTTCGGAGGGGCAGGGGAGCAGTACTTC

d_call: TRBD2
cdr3_length: 15
j_call: TRBJ2-1
clone_size: -
v_call: TRBV5-1
cdr3_aa: CASSSSGGRYNEQFF
cdr3_nt: TGCGCCAGCTCATCTAGCGGGGGGCGGTACAATGAGCAGTTCTTC

d_call: -
cdr3_length: 16
j_call: TRBJ2-7
clone_size: -
v_call: TRBV4-3
cdr3_aa: CASSQENFGYPYEQYF
cdr3_nt: TGCGCCAGCAGCCAAGAAAATTTTGGTTACCCCTACGAGCAGTACTTC

d_call: -
cdr3_length: 11
j_call: TRBJ2-3
clone_size: few
v_call: TRBV20-1
cdr3_aa: CSADFTDTQYF
cdr3_nt: TGCAGTGCGGACTTCACAGATACGCAGTATTTT

d_call: TRBD2
cdr3_length: 14
j_call: TRBJ2-7
clone_size: few
v_call: TRBV20-1
cdr3_aa: CSAAGREVVNEQYF
cdr3_nt: TGCAGTGCTGCGGGGCGGGAGGTCGTTAACGAGCAGTACTTC

d_call: -
cdr3_length: 15
j_call: TRBJ2-2
clone_size: few
v_call: TRBV7-2
cdr3_aa: CASSLGLRATGELFF
cdr3_nt: TGTGCCAGCAGCTTAGGGCTGCGGGCCACCGGGGAGCTGTTTTTT

d_call: TRBD2
cdr3_length: 16
j_call: TRBJ2-3
clone_size: -
v_call: TRBV5-1
cdr3_aa: CASSRGTSASTDTQYF
cdr3_nt: TGCGCCAGCAGCCGAGGGACTAGCGCTAGCACAGATACGCAGTATTTT